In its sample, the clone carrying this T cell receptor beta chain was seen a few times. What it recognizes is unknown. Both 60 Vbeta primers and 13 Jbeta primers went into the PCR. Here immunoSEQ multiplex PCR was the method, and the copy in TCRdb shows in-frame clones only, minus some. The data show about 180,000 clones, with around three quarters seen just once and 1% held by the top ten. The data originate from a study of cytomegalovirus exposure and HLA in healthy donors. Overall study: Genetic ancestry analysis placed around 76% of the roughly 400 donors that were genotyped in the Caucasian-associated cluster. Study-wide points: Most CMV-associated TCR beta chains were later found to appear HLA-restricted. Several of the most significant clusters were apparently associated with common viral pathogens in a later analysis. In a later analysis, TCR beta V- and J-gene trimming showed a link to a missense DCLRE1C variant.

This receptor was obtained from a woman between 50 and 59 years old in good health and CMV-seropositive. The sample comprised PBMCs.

This CDR3 reads CASSRAGQGAFF. The CDR3 region has the DNA TGTGCCAGCAGCCGGGCAGGGCAGGGAGCTTTCTTT. The chain is built from TRBV11-2 and TRBJ1-1; tentatively, D is TRBD1 (5 bases). This CDR3 region has 12 residues. The V and J ends lost 5 bases and 10 bases respectively, with 14 bases between them. The germline CDR1 and CDR2 sequences are SGHAT and FQNNGV.